These T cell receptor beta chains were read from a single sample in a study of long-term antiretroviral therapy in people with HIV. This table comes from immunoSEQ multiplex PCR, and its TCRdb copy is limited to in-frame clones, with some not included. The sample has 7,000 or so clones, approximately 83% seen once. Sample: unsorted PBMCs, taken 3.7 years after starting antiretroviral therapy. Every receptor here comes from a woman aged 50 to 60 with HIV. Each CDR3 is given with its conserved first and last residue. The order of the fields is clone size, V gene, D gene, J gene, CDR3 protein, CDR3 DNA. The D gene is left open where the match is weak. Size values are once, few and many counts, or a class for expanded clones, and some rows have none.

once,TRBV2,-,TRBJ2-2,CASSGGTGELFF,TGTGCCAGCAGTGGAGGTACCGGGGAGCTGTTTTTT
few,TRBV5-4,TRBD1,TRBJ2-2,CASSPGQTGELFF,TGTGCCAGCAGCCCGGGACAGACCGGGGAGCTGTTTTTT
-,TRBV7-6,-,TRBJ1-4,CASSLSPANNEKLFF,TGTGCCAGCAGCTTGTCGCCAGCGAATAATGAAAAACTGTTTTTT
-,TRBV5-8,TRBD2,TRBJ2-3,CASSLGVAGVDTQYF,TGTGCCAGCAGCTTGGGGGTAGCGGGAGTGGATACGCAGTATTTT
once,TRBV19,-,TRBJ2-6,CASSIMGSGANVLTF,TGTGCCAGTAGTATAATGGGATCTGGGGCCAACGTCCTGACTTTC
-,TRBV19,TRBD1,TRBJ1-1,CASRRGPEAFF,TGTGCCAGCCGGAGGGGGCCCGAAGCTTTCTTT
-,TRBV19,-,TRBJ1-1,CASSLNWEAFF,TGTGCCAGTAGTCTAAATTGGGAAGCTTTCTTT
-,TRBV19,-,TRBJ2-1,CASSIAGSSYNEQFF,TGTGCCAGTAGTATAGCGGGAAGCTCCTACAATGAGCAGTTCTTC
-,TRBV7-9,TRBD1,TRBJ1-4,CASSYTGANEKLFF,TGTGCCAGCAGTTATACAGGGGCCAATGAAAAACTGTTTTTT
-,TRBV7-7,-,TRBJ2-1,CASSFYLSGLNEQFF,TGTGCCAGCAGCTTCTACCTTTCAGGGTTGAATGAGCAGTTCTTC
-,TRBV28,TRBD2,TRBJ2-7,CASSSWGLAGYEQYF,TGTGCCAGCAGTTCGTGGGGACTAGCGGGATACGAGCAGTACTTC
-,TRBV29-1,TRBD1,TRBJ2-7,CSVAGTGGLFEQYF,TGCAGCGTGGCCGGGACAGGTGGTCTCTTCGAGCAGTACTTC
-,TRBV18,-,TRBJ2-3,CASSPGPSDTQYF,TGTGCCAGCTCACCAGGCCCGTCAGATACGCAGTATTTT
few,TRBV27,-,TRBJ2-2,CASSLWDTGELFF,TGTGCCAGCAGTTTATGGGACACCGGGGAGCTGTTTTTT
-,TRBV27,-,TRBJ2-7,CASSLKPRDYEQYF,TGTGCCAGCAGCCTCAAGCCCCGGGACTACGAGCAGTACTTC
once,TRBV29-1,TRBD2,TRBJ2-3,CSASQFLAENTPDTQYF,TGCAGCGCCTCACAATTCCTAGCGGAGAATACACCAGATACGCAGTATTTT
-,TRBV7-2,TRBD1,TRBJ2-7,CASSYSGQGSDEQYF,TGTGCCAGCAGCTACTCGGGACAGGGGAGCGACGAGCAGTACTTC
-,TRBV9,TRBD2,TRBJ2-1,CASSAEGGDYNEQFF,TGTGCCAGCAGCGCGGAGGGAGGGGACTACAATGAGCAGTTCTTC
-,TRBV7-2,-,TRBJ1-5,CASSLGPAQPQHF,TGTGCCAGCAGCTTAGGACCAGCCCAGCCCCAGCATTTT
-,TRBV27,-,TRBJ1-2,CASGPRGANDYGYTF,TGTGCCAGCGGTCCCCGGGGGGCGAATGACTATGGCTACACCTTC
once,TRBV29-1,-,TRBJ1-3,CSALGGNTIYF,TGCAGCGCCCTCGGGGGGAACACCATATATTTT
-,TRBV4-1,TRBD2,TRBJ2-1,CASSQVFRTSGYNEQFF,TGCGCCAGCAGCCAAGTTTTTCGGACTAGCGGTTACAATGAGCAGTTCTTC
once,TRBV6-1,-,TRBJ2-5,CASTILTSQETQYF,TGTGCCAGCACCATTCTAACTAGCCAAGAGACCCAGTACTTC
-,TRBV5-5,-,TRBJ2-7,CASSPLPSGSYEQYF,TGTGCCAGCAGTCCCCTTCCGAGTGGGAGCTACGAGCAGTACTTC
-,TRBV6-6,-,TRBJ1-3,CASNDGGGSGNTIYF,TGTGCCAGCAACGATGGGGGGGGCTCTGGAAACACCATATATTTT
few,TRBV27,-,TRBJ2-1,CASSSRVGEVYNEQFF,TGTGCCAGCAGTTCCCGGGTGGGCGAAGTCTACAATGAGCAGTTCTTC
-,TRBV27,-,TRBJ2-7,CASSLKASYEQYF,TGTGCCAGCAGTTTAAAAGCTAGCTACGAGCAGTACTTC
-,TRBV15,-,TRBJ2-7,CATRSDNSYEQYF,TGTGCCACCCGGTCGGATAACTCCTACGAGCAGTACTTC
-,TRBV28,-,TRBJ1-1,CASRPHSRMNTEAFF,TGTGCCAGCAGACCCCACAGCCGCATGAACACTGAAGCTTTCTTT
-,TRBV2,TRBD1,TRBJ1-2,CASSERDRGRNYGYTF,TGTGCCAGCAGTGAACGGGACAGGGGGCGAAACTATGGCTACACCTTC
few,TRBV5-1,-,TRBJ2-3,CASSLDPPQGRTDTQYF,TGCGCCAGCAGCTTGGACCCCCCCCAGGGCCGCACAGATACGCAGTATTTT
-,TRBV28,-,TRBJ1-5,CASSSLQGRAQPQHF,TGTGCCAGCAGTTCCCTTCAGGGGAGGGCTCAGCCCCAGCATTTT
once,TRBV9,-,TRBJ2-1,CASSVEEGTWGNEQFF,TGTGCCAGCAGCGTAGAAGAGGGAACGTGGGGTAATGAGCAGTTCTTC
-,TRBV18,TRBD1,TRBJ2-5,CASSPPGQGTFGTQYF,TGTGCCAGCTCACCACCGGGACAGGGAACGTTTGGGACCCAGTACTTC
-,TRBV25-1,TRBD1,TRBJ2-7,CASRDRGDFYEQYF,TGTGCCAGCAGGGACAGGGGGGATTTTTACGAGCAGTACTTC
-,TRBV5-6,TRBD2,TRBJ2-5,CASSNGNGLAGQYF,TGTGCCAGCAGTAACGGAAATGGACTAGCGGGACAGTACTTC
-,TRBV19,TRBD2,TRBJ2-1,CASTPTISGIIEDEQFF,TGTGCCAGTACCCCCACCATTAGCGGGATAATTGAGGATGAGCAGTTCTTC
-,TRBV5-1,-,TRBJ2-1,CASSWVAAYNEQFF,TGCGCCAGCAGCTGGGTGGCCGCCTACAATGAGCAGTTCTTC
-,TRBV5-4,-,TRBJ1-2,CASSTAGTLLYGYTF,TGTGCCAGCAGCACCGCCGGGACTCTTCTCTATGGCTACACCTTC
-,TRBV2,TRBD1,TRBJ1-5,CASRGTGNQPQHF,TGTGCCAGCAGGGGGACAGGCAATCAGCCCCAGCATTTT
-,TRBV7-3,-,TRBJ2-1,CASSPSYNVFEQFF,TGTGCCAGCAGCCCCTCGTATAATGTTTTTGAGCAGTTCTTC
few,TRBV19,TRBD2,TRBJ2-7,CASSSGTSGRASSYEQYF,TGTGCCAGTAGCTCAGGGACTAGCGGGAGGGCTAGCTCCTACGAGCAGTACTTC
-,TRBV28,-,TRBJ2-2,CASSPGPGLDTGELFF,TGTGCCAGCAGCCCGGGACCGGGACTCGACACCGGGGAGCTGTTTTTT
-,TRBV6-1,TRBD2,TRBJ2-3,CASGSTSGRTDTQYF,TGTGCCAGCGGCTCGACTAGCGGGAGGACAGATACGCAGTATTTT
-,TRBV7-8,TRBD2,TRBJ2-7,CASSSVAGSQYF,TGTGCCAGCAGCTCTGTAGCGGGCTCGCAGTACTTC
-,TRBV7-2,-,TRBJ2-1,CASSLYRTTKSNEQFF,TGTGCCAGCAGCCTGTATCGGACTACCAAATCCAATGAGCAGTTCTTC
few,TRBV6-6,-,TRBJ2-7,CASSSYRELAYEQYF,TGTGCCAGCAGTTCCTACAGGGAACTCGCCTACGAGCAGTACTTC
-,TRBV9,-,TRBJ2-1,CASSLGAGNNEQFF,TGTGCCAGCAGCCTTGGCGCGGGGAACAATGAGCAGTTCTTC
-,TRBV27,-,TRBJ1-1,CASSPDINTEAFF,TGTGCCAGCAGCCCTGACATTAACACTGAAGCTTTCTTT
-,TRBV6-5,-,TRBJ2-7,CATRRTEEDTYEQYF,TGTGCCACCAGACGGACAGAAGAGGATACCTACGAGCAGTACTTC
-,TRBV14,-,TRBJ2-7,CASSQAPGPYEQYF,TGTGCCAGCAGCCAAGCACCGGGACCCTACGAGCAGTACTTC